These 30 T cell receptor beta chains were all obtained from the same sample, sequenced in a study of long-term antiretroviral therapy in people with HIV. Samples were assayed with immunoSEQ v3.0 at survey level. Sequenced by immunoSEQ multiplex PCR; TCRdb stores in-frame clones only, minus some. Among about 23,000 clones listed, about 80% were seen once. Sequencing used unsorted PBMCs, obtained 0.3 years after starting antiretroviral therapy. The receptors come from a man in his fifties with HIV.

V usage is TRBV11-3 and J usage is TRBJ1-3; TRBD1 matches at 7 bases. Germline values: CDR1 SGHNT, CDR2 YENEEA. The V and J ends lost 5 bases and 4 bases, in that order; junction bases with no gene match: 2. The CDR3 is 13 amino acids. CDR3 coding DNA: TGTGCCAGCAGCGCAGGGGGAGGAAACACCATATATTTT. It yields the protein CASSAGGGNTIYF.

DNA of the CDR3: TGTGCCAGCTTTGATGGGGCAGGTTCCTACGAGCAGTACTTC. It specifies CASFDGAGSYEQYF. The chain links TRBV2 to TRBJ2-7; tentatively, D is TRBD1 (5 bases). The CDR3 loop spans 14 amino acids. The germline V gene encodes CDR1 SNHLY and CDR2 FYNNEI. The V end was cut by 8 bases, the J end by 1 base, with 15 bases between.

The chain employs TRBV28 and TRBJ2-3, with D possibly TRBD2 on 6 matching bases. From germline, CDR1 is MDHEN and CDR2 SYDVKM. The CDR3 totals 14 residues. V dropped 4 bases and J dropped 0 bases, with 8 bases sitting between them. In DNA form, the CDR3 reads TGTGCCAGCAGTTCTCTAGCGAGCACAGATACGCAGTATTTT. It specifies CASSSLASTDTQYF.

Only a few counts were recorded for this clone. This chain links TRBV4-1 with TRBJ1-1; tentatively, D is TRBD1 (5 bases). V was trimmed by 1 base and J by 5 bases, leaving 17 bases between them. This CDR3 region has 16 residues. Germline lookup yields CDR1 MGHRA and CDR2 YSYEKL. In DNA form, the CDR3 reads TGCGCCAGCAGCCAAGGCGGAATGGGGCGCGGAACTGAAGCTTTCTTT. It encodes CASSQGGMGRGTEAFF.

The V gene is TRBV5-1, the J gene TRBJ2-3; D possibly corresponds to TRBD1 (6 bases). The V end lost 0 bases, the J end lost 3 bases, and 20 bases lay between the germline ends. Germline-derived CDR1 and CDR2 are SGHRS and YFSETQ. The CDR3 is made up of 18 amino acids. The CDR3 sequence is CASSLDSQGTLLTDTQYF. Here the CDR3 DNA reads TGCGCCAGCAGCTTGGACTCCCAGGGGACCTTGCTAACAGATACGCAGTATTTT.

This clone has only one observation. V gene TRBV7-9 combines with J gene TRBJ2-4; D gene unclear. Germline V gene data show CDR1 as SEHNR and CDR2 as FQNEAQ (reference sequence). The CDR3 covers 13 residues. The V gene lost 5 bases and the J gene lost 4 bases, with 9 bases spanning the gap. The CDR3 nucleotides are TGTGCCAGCAGCCATGACCTTAAAAACATTCAGTACTTC. It is translated as CASSHDLKNIQYF.

The chain couples TRBV5-1 to TRBJ1-1; D is possibly TRBD1 (5 bases). The CDR3 is 14 amino acids. V dropped 0 bases and J dropped 6 bases, with 12 bases sitting between them. Germline V lookup: CDR1 SGHRS, CDR2 YFSETQ. The CDR3 DNA sequence: TGCGCCAGCAGCTTGGAAGGGGAGGAACCTGAAGCTTTCTTT. This gives the protein CASSLEGEEPEAFF. Looking up the rest from reference TRBV5-1 and TRBJ1-1 gives the full variable domain: KAGVTQTPRYLIKTRGQQVTLSCSPISGHRSVSWYQQTPGQGLQFLFEYFSETQRNKGNFPGRFSGRQFSNSRSEMNVSTLELGDSALYLCASSLEGEEPEAFFGQGTRLTVV.

This clone was seen more than once but under ten times. The chain carries TRBV5-6 and TRBJ2-7, with 8 bases identical to TRBD1. V gave up 4 bases and J gave up 6 bases; unmatched junction bases: 3. Germline CDR1 reads SGHDT; CDR2 reads YYEEEE. The CDR3 contains 12 residues. This CDR3 is CASSTTGVEQYF. In DNA form, the CDR3 reads TGTGCCAGCAGCACGACAGGGGTCGAGCAGTACTTC.

V is TRBV27 and J is TRBJ1-2, with no clear D. This CDR3 spans 14 amino acids. Trimming took 5 bases from V and 8 from J, leaving 18 bases between them. Looked up from germline, CDR1 is MNHEY and CDR2 is SMNVEV (reference sequence). This CDR3 is CASSPSEDGRGYTF. The CDR3 DNA reads TGTGCCAGCAGTCCCTCAGAGGACGGGAGGGGCTACACCTTC.

The chain links TRBV27 to TRBJ2-7, with 12 bases fitting TRBD2. This CDR3 has 17 amino acids. In germline, CDR1 is MNHEY, CDR2 SMNVEV (reference sequence). Trimming at V came to 6 bases and at J to 1 base, leaving 10 bases not matched to a gene. In DNA form, the CDR3 reads TGTGCCAGCAGCAATGGACTAGCGGGATCCCTGTCCTACGAGCAGTACTTC. This translates into CASSNGLAGSLSYEQYF.

The chain couples TRBV28 to TRBJ1-4; D gene unclear. Germline V gene sequence: CDR1 MDHEN, CDR2 SYDVKM. Trimming removed 3 bases from V and 4 bases from J, with 12 bases in between. The CDR3 runs 15 residues. The CDR3 region is CASSFIGSLNEKLFF. DNA for the CDR3: TGTGCCAGCAGTTTCATCGGCAGCCTTAATGAAAAACTGTTTTTT.

This chain connects TRBV25-1 to TRBJ2-2, with TRBD1 as a possible D gene (5 bases). Trimming cost V 3 bases and J 1 base, with 9 bases left between them. The CDR3 length is 15 residues. CDR1 and CDR2 (germline): MGHDK, SYGVNS. Written as DNA, the CDR3 is TGTGCCAGCAGTGATTTGGACAAGAACACCGGGGAGCTGTTTTTT. It encodes CASSDLDKNTGELFF.

V and J are TRBV29-1 and TRBJ1-1, with a tentative D call TRBD1 (6 bases). The CDR3 loop spans 15 amino acids. V lost 8 bases, J lost 0 bases, and 19 bases lay in between. The germline V gene has CDR1 SQVTM and CDR2 ANQGSEA. CDR3: CSSRTESDMNTEAFF. The CDR3 DNA sequence: TGCAGCTCGAGGACAGAATCGGACATGAACACTGAAGCTTTCTTT.

The chain links TRBV25-1 to TRBJ2-3; 7 bases are shared with TRBD2. CDR1 MGHDK and CDR2 SYGVNS come from the germline V gene. CDR3 length equals 14 residues. J lost 2 bases, V lost 6 bases, and 5 bases had no gene match. CDR3 sequence (DNA): TGTGCCAGCAGCAGCAGCGGGATCACAGATACGCAGTATTTT. Its protein is CASSSSGITDTQYF.

The V call is TRBV9, the J call TRBJ1-4; D possibly corresponds to TRBD1 (5 bases). CDR1 and CDR2 (germline): SGDLS, YYNGEE. Trimming removed 3 bases from V and 8 bases from J, with 11 bases in between. The length of the CDR3 is 13 residues. In DNA, the CDR3 is TGTGCCAGCAGCGGGACAAACACCGAAAAACTGTTTTTT. Amino acid sequence: CASSGTNTEKLFF.

This sequence joins TRBV19 and TRBJ1-2; TRBD1 aligns across 9 bases. Germline V gene lookup returns CDR1 LNHDA and CDR2 SQIVND (reference sequence). V dropped 1 base and J dropped 2; count of bases not matched to a gene: 14. The CDR3 consists of 19 residues. CDR3 coding DNA: TGTGCCAGTAGTATAGCCAATTCCCGGGACAGGGCCATAAACTATGGCTACACCTTC. Translating gives CASSIANSRDRAINYGYTF. The variable domain in full, completed from reference TRBV19 and TRBJ1-2, reads DGGITQSPKYLFRKEGQNVTLSCEQNLNHDAMYWYRQDPGQGLRLIYYSQIVNDFQKGDIAEGYSVSREKKESFPLTVTSAQKNPTAFYLCASSIANSRDRAINYGYTFGSGTRLTVV.

The V gene is TRBV27, the J gene TRBJ2-1; unclear D gene. The CDR3 length is 14 residues. CDR1 is MNHEY and CDR2 is SMNVEV in the germline V gene (reference sequence). V was shortened by 4 bases and J by 0 bases, with 7 bases between the two germline ends. The CDR3 DNA follows: TGTGCCAGCAGTTCATTCCGCTCCTACAATGAGCAGTTCTTC. Translated, it gives CASSSFRSYNEQFF.

V and J are TRBV27 and TRBJ2-5; 9 bases align to TRBD2. V lost 5 bases, J lost 5 bases, and 15 bases stayed unmatched. There are 17 residues in the CDR3. Germline assignment: CDR1 MNHEY and CDR2 SMNVEV (reference sequence). Here the CDR3 DNA reads TGTGCCAGCAGTCCCGAAGATCCCAGCGGGAGGAGGGAGACCCAGTACTTC. Amino acid sequence: CASSPEDPSGRRETQYF.

The chain employs TRBV29-1 and TRBJ2-3; 7 bases map to TRBD2. Germline V gene lookup returns CDR1 SQVTM and CDR2 ANQGSEA. The CDR3 consists of 13 residues. V lost 2 bases, J lost 4 bases, and 3 bases stayed unmatched. CDR3 bases: TGCAGCGTTGAACCGGGAGGATCAGATACGCAGTATTTT. The encoded protein is CSVEPGGSDTQYF.

CDR3 coding DNA: TGCGCCAGCAGCTTGGTGGGTACCTATAATTCACCCCTCCACTTT. Translation gives CASSLVGTYNSPLHF. V gene TRBV5-1 combines with J gene TRBJ1-6; the D is unclear. Germline V lookup: CDR1 SGHRS, CDR2 YFSETQ. CDR3 size: 15 residues. The V gene lost 0 bases and the J gene lost 2 bases, with 6 bases spanning the gap. The variable domain in full, with the rest retrieved from reference TRBV5-1 and TRBJ1-6, is KAGVTQTPRYLIKTRGQQVTLSCSPISGHRSVSWYQQTPGQGLQFLFEYFSETQRNKGNFPGRFSGRQFSNSRSEMNVSTLELGDSALYLCASSLVGTYNSPLHFGNGTRLTVT.

Only one count was recorded for this clone. This rearrangement joins TRBV28 to TRBJ1-4; no clear D gene. V lost 3 bases and J lost 1, with 6 bases in between. Germline CDR1 and CDR2: MDHEN and SYDVKM. This CDR3 has 14 residues. CDR3 in amino acids: CASSFLGTNEKLFF. The CDR3, as DNA: TGTGCCAGCAGTTTCCTAGGAACTAATGAAAAACTGTTTTTT.

This clone came up once. This chain uses TRBV28 with TRBJ1-2; D gene uncertain. CDR1 and CDR2 (germline): MDHEN, SYDVKM. The ends were cut back, 6 bases at V and 0 bases at J, with 17 bases in the middle. This CDR3 comprises 16 residues. CDR3 nucleotide sequence: TGTGCCAGCAGCTCGCCGTATGGAGCTGCTAACTATGGCTACACCTTC. It encodes CASSSPYGAANYGYTF.

The chain couples TRBV19 to TRBJ1-1, with D maybe TRBD1 (5 bases). The CDR3 covers 12 residues. CDR1 and CDR2 from the germline V gene are LNHDA and SQIVND (reference sequence). The V and J ends lost 3 bases and 8 bases respectively, with 10 bases between them. The CDR3 DNA reads TGTGCCAGTAGTATTATCCGGGGGGAAGCTTTCTTT. This gives the protein CASSIIRGEAFF. The whole variable domain, remainder taken from reference TRBV19 and TRBJ1-1, is DGGITQSPKYLFRKEGQNVTLSCEQNLNHDAMYWYRQDPGQGLRLIYYSQIVNDFQKGDIAEGYSVSREKKESFPLTVTSAQKNPTAFYLCASSIIRGEAFFGQGTRLTVV.

This chain joins TRBV4-1 and TRBJ1-1; D is perhaps TRBD1 (5 bases). Trimming stripped 2 bases from V and 5 bases from J, with 15 bases between. The germline CDR1 and CDR2 sequences are MGHRA and YSYEKL. CDR3 length: 15 amino acids. The DNA for the CDR3 is TGCGCCAGCAGCCAAATGACAGCGGGGCTAACTGAAGCTTTCTTT. It yields the protein CASSQMTAGLTEAFF.

The chain employs TRBV7-9 and TRBJ2-7; D unclear. CDR1 and CDR2 (germline): SEHNR, FQNEAQ (reference sequence). The CDR3 is 15 residues long. Trimming took off 0 bases at V and 2 bases at J, with 11 bases between the two ends. The DNA for the CDR3 is TGTGCCAGCAGCTTAGCGCTCATTGGAACCTACGAGCAGTACTTC. This codes for CASSLALIGTYEQYF.

This clone occurred a few times. The chain carries TRBV2 and TRBJ2-7; no clear D. Germline loops: CDR1 SNHLY, CDR2 FYNNEI. This CDR3 is 14 amino acids long. The V gene lost 2 bases and the J gene lost 5 bases, with 13 bases spanning the gap. The CDR3 nucleotides read TGTGCCAGCAGTGAAAATCCAGGTTCCGACGAGCAGTACTTC. Amino acids: CASSENPGSDEQYF.

This clone is a singleton in its sample. This chain joins TRBV29-1 and TRBJ1-2; D call uncertain. Germline V gene lookup returns CDR1 SQVTM and CDR2 ANQGSEA. This CDR3 contains 12 residues. V lost 3 bases and J lost 4, with 9 bases in between. This chain's CDR3 is CSVDRTPYGYTF. The CDR3 DNA reads as TGCAGCGTTGATCGGACGCCCTATGGCTACACCTTC.

The CDR3 spells CASSTLGRAFF. As DNA, the CDR3 is TGTGCCAGCAGTACACTGGGAAGGGCTTTCTTT. The chain recombines TRBV6-1 with TRBJ1-1; D call uncertain. Germline V gives CDR1 MNHNS, CDR2 SASEGT. The CDR3 extends over 11 amino acids. The V end lost 5 bases, the J end lost 11 bases, and 12 bases lay between the germline ends.

The table lists this clone with a few counts. This chain links TRBV7-8 with TRBJ2-7; D gene uncertain. V was shortened by 1 base and J by 0 bases, with 7 bases between the two germline ends. The germline CDR1 and CDR2 sequences are SGHVS and FQNEAQ. The CDR3 runs 14 residues. CDR3 residues: CASSLGQTSYEQYF. The CDR3, as DNA: TGTGCCAGCAGCTTAGGGCAGACCTCCTACGAGCAGTACTTC.

This clone came up once. This chain connects TRBV4-3 to TRBJ2-1, with D unclear. The CDR3 runs to 15 residues. V lost 0 bases to trimming and J lost 6 bases, with 12 bases between them. Germline values: CDR1 LGHNA, CDR2 YSLEER. The DNA for the CDR3 is TGCGCCAGCAGCCAAGAACCCGCCCGCCCCAATGAGCAGTTCTTC. Translating it yields CASSQEPARPNEQFF.